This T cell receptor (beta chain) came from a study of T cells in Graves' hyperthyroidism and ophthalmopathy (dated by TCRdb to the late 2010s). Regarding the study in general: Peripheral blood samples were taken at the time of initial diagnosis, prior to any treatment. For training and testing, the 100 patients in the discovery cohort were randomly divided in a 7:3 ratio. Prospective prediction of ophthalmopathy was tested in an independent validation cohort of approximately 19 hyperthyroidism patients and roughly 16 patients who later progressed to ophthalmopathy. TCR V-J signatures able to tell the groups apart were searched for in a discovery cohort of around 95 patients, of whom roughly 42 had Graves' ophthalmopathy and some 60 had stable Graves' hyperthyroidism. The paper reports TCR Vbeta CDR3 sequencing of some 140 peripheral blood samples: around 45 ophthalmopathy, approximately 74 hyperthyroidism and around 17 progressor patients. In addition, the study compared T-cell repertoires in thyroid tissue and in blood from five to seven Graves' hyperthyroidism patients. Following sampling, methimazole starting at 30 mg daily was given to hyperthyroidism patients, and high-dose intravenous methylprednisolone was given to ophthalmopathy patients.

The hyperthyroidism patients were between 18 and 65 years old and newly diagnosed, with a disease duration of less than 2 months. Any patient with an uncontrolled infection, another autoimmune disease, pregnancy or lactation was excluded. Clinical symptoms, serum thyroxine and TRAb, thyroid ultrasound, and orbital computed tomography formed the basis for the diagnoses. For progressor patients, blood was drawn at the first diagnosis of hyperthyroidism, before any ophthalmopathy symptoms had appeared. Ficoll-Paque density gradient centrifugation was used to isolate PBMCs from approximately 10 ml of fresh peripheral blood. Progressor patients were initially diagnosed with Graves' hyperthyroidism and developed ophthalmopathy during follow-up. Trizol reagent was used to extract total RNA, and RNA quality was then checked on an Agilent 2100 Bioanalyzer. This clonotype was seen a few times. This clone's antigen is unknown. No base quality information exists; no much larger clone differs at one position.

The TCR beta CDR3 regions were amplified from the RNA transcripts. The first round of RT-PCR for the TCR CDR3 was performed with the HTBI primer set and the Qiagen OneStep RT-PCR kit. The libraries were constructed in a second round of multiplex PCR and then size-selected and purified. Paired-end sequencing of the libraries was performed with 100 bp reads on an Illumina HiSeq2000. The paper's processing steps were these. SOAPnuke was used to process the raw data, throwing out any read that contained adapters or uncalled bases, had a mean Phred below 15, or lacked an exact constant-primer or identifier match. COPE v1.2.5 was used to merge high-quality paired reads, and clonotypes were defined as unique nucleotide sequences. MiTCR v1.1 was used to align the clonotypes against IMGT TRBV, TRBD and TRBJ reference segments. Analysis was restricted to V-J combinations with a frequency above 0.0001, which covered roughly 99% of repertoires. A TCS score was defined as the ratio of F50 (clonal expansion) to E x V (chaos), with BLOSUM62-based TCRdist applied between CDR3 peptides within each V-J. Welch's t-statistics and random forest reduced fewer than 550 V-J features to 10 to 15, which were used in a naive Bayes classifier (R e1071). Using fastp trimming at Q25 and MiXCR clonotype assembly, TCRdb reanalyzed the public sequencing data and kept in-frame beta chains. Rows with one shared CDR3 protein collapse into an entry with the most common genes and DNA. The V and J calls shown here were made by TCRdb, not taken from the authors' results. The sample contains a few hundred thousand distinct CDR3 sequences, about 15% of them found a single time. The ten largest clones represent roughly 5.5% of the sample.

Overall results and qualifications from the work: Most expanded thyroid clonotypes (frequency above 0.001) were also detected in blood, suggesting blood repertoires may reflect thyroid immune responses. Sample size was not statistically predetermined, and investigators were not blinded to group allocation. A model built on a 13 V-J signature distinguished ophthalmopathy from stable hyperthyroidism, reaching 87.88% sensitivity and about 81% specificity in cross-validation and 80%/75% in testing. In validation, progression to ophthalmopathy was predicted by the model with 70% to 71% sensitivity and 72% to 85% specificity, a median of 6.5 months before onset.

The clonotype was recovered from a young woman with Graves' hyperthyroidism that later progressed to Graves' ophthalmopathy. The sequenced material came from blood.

The DNA sequence is as follows: TGTGCCAGCAGACCGCAGGGTAGCTCTGGGGCCAACGTCCTGACTTTC. Translated, this gives CASRPQGSSGANVLTF. The chain was built from TRBV7-9 and TRBJ2-6, with TRBD1 perhaps the D gene, on 5 matching bases. V and J are truncated by 6 bases and 0 bases respectively, leaving an intervening sequence of 12 bases. The CDR1 and CDR2 encoded by the germline V gene (reference sequence) are SEHNR and FQNEAQ. The CDR3 holds 16 amino acids from the cysteine to the phenylalanine. The sequence is cut down to CDR3 DNA, 48 bases in frame from base 1.